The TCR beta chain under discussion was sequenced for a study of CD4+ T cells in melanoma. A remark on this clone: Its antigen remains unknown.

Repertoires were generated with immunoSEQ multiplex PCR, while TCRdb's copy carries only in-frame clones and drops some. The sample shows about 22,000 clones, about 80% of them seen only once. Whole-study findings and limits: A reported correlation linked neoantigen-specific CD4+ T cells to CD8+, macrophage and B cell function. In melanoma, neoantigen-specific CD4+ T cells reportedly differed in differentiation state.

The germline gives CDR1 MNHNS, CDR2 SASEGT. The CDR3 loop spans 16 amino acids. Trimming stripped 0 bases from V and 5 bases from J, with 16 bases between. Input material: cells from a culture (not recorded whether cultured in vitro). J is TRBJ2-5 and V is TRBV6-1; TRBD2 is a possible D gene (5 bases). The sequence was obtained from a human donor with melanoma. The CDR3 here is CASSEALSSRGETQYF. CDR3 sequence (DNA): TGTGCCAGCAGTGAAGCTCTAAGCTCAAGAGGGGAGACCCAGTACTTC.